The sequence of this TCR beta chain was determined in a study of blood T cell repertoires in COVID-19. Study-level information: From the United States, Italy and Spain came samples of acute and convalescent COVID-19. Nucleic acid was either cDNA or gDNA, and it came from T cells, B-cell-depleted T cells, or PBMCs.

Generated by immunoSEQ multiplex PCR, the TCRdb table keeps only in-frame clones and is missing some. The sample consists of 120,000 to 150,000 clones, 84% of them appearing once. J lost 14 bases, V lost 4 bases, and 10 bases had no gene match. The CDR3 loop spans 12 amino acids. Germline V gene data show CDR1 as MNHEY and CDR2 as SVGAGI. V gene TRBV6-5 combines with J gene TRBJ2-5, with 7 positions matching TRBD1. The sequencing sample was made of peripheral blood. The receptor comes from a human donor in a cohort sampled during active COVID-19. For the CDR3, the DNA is TGTGCCAGCAGTTCCCCCGACAGGGCGCCATACTTC. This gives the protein CASSSPDRAPYF.